This entry features one TCR beta chain sequence. Its antigen remains unidentified. No per-base quality is available; no much larger clone lies one base away. The data were taken from a study of shared clonotypes between healthy human individuals (dated by TCRdb to between 2020 and 2021). Background for the entire study: The cohort included a few men and a couple of women between 18 and 49 years of age. For each donor, CD4 naive and CD4 memory were each run on three plates, CD8 naive on two plates, and CD8 memory on one plate. To estimate repertoire size and how much clonotype sharing occurs between individuals, the study deeply sequenced the blood TCR repertoires of five or six healthy adults. Libraries were prepared and TCR repertoires were sequenced by different laboratories using diverse techniques, in order to increase sequencing depth and limit assay-specific biases. Each donor's leukapheresis produced roughly between roughly 0.9 and 9 billion PBMCs.

The germline V gene (reference sequence) gives CDR1 as SGHNT and CDR2 as YYREEE. V and J are truncated by 3 bases and 2 bases respectively, leaving an intervening sequence of 18 bases. The cysteine opens and the phenylalanine closes a CDR3 of 16 amino acids. This entry keeps only the CDR3 DNA: 48 bases, framed from base 1. What the research found in general, with its limitations: Pairwise subsampling led to the expectation that sequencing depth would affect the degree of clonotype sharing among donors. Because the study included only a small number of donors, the genetic and exposure-history diversity represented was limited. Across a handful of donors, about 5.2% of naive CD4, more than 3% of naive CD8, about 2.3% of memory CD4, and 0.4% to 0.45% of memory CD8 clonotypes were shared. Compared with non-shared clonotypes, clonotypes shared by all four sorted-subset donors had higher generation probabilities. Even with the large sequencing depth, rarefaction of the sorted-subset datasets indicated that sequencing was incomplete. Naive subsets generally had larger estimated clonotype richness than memory subsets. Sampling was restricted to blood, and TCR repertoires in tissues likely differ from the TCR repertoires found in blood.

TCR CDR3 regions were amplified from genomic DNA by multiplex PCR using the deep immunoSEQ assay. For each cell subset, the extracted genomic DNA was distributed evenly across all wells of several immunoSEQ 96-well plates, and each plate served as one replicate. For sorted subsets, each replicate PCR was loaded with 200 to 250 ng genomic DNA, equivalent to about 33,000 T cell genomes. Purified libraries were measured with a Qubit 3.0 fluorometer, size-checked on a Bioanalyzer 2100, and measured again with the KAPA Library Quantification kit. Each immunoSEQ 96-well plate was sequenced on its own single-read 150-cycle Illumina NextSeq 550 flow cell. The study's own analysis went as follows. Because the immunoSEQ output held only junctional sequences and lacked quality scores, the filtering could not match the filtering applied to full-length reads. To assign V/J genes and CDR3, sequences were annotated using PyIR, a Python wrapper for IgBLAST v1.9, with IMGT germline references. Reads were removed for weak V/J assignments (E-value above 1e-6), missing CDR3, stop codons, out-of-frame junctions, or ambiguous translated residues. V3J clonotypes were defined as sequences sharing the same inferred V gene, J gene, and CDR3 amino acid sequence. The percentage overlap between two repertoires was calculated by dividing the number of shared unique clonotypes by the size of the smaller repertoire. RTK rarefaction, the Chao1 estimator, and Recon v2.1 estimates of unobserved clonotypes were used to assess repertoire richness. For all TCRbeta clonotypes obtained by the gDNA method from four donors, generation probabilities were computed with OLGA. Held by TCRdb, this immuneACCESS table contains in-frame sequences only and omits some clones. Under half of the omission traces to an unresolved V gene where checked; the cause of the rest is unknown. Clone size and the V and J calls come from that table; the DNA yielded D and trimming. Present in this sample are roughly 2 million clones, approximately 96% of which were seen just once. Together, the top ten hold more than 0.1% of the sample.

Donors were healthy HIV-negative adults with no recently reported acute infections or vaccinations. Every donor was a Caucasian adult living in Nashville, Tennessee, USA. Magnetic negative selection was used to enrich CD4+ T cells, after which naive cells were positively selected on CD45RA and the negative fraction became the memory subset. After blood collection by leukapheresis, PBMCs were isolated using Ficoll-Histopaque density gradient centrifugation and then cryopreserved in the vapor phase of liquid nitrogen. Analytical flow cytometry was used to check the purity and quantity of each magnetically sorted T cell population. Genomic DNA was isolated from each sorted fraction and quantified by UV absorbance on a Nanodrop 2000c.

The sequenced material came from naive CD4+ T cells sorted from blood. The cell subset or site label, read with the paper, signifies: CD45RA+ positively selected. The V and J genes are TRBV5-4 and TRBJ2-7; the D assignment is uncertain and may be TRBD1 or TRBD2, with 5 bases supporting each. This clonotype originated in a man younger than 35 in good health. Here is the DNA: TGTGCCAGCAGCTCCGGGGCACCAGTAGACACCTACGAGCAGTACTTC. This is translated as CASSSGAPVDTYEQYF.